The T cell receptor beta chain described here comes from a study of a mutant IDH1 vaccine in newly diagnosed glioma. About the study: Patients were pretreated with radiotherapy, temozolomide, or both, mostly both.

As for time point: baseline, week 1 (first vaccination visit). Treatment denoted: pre-vaccination baseline after standard-of-care therapy. The CDR3 covers 15 residues. V shed 4 bases and J shed 5 bases, with 18 bases lying between them. From germline, CDR1 is LNHDA and CDR2 SQIVND (reference sequence). The data were produced by immunoSEQ multiplex PCR, yet TCRdb's version contains in-frame clones alone and is incomplete. This table holds tens of thousands of clones, roughly 85% found once. The TCR sequence derives from a woman aged 45-60 years with glioma. The specimen comprised PBMCs, sampled from a glioma patient treated with radiotherapy, temozolomide or both. J is TRBJ2-7 and V is TRBV19; D is undetermined. Here the CDR3 DNA reads TGTGCCAGTAGTACCTTCTCAAGTGGTTCCCACGAGCAGTACTTC. Its protein is CASSTFSSGSHEQYF.